The text below deals with one TCR beta chain. The data originate from a study of blood T cell repertoires in COVID-19. Study at large: Both acute and convalescent COVID-19 samples were obtained from the United States, Italy and Spain. Sample material is recorded as cDNA or gDNA derived from T cells, B-cell-depleted T cells, or PBMCs.

TCRdb keeps only in-frame clones here, not all; method: immunoSEQ multiplex PCR. The sample yields under 300,000 clones, about 87% seen once. Those enrolled, adults aged about 18 to 95 years, came from around 24 US areas. What the recovered Cohort 3 donors had was two negative PCRs, clearance, or symptom resolution. The CDR3 length is 14 residues. CDR1 KGHSH and CDR2 LQKENI come from the germline V gene. The J segment lost 13 bases and the V segment lost 3 bases, leaving 6 bases of the junction unmatched. The chain combines TRBV18 with TRBJ2-1; 13 bases match TRBD2. Input material: PBMCs or T cells enriched from blood (not recorded which). This clonotype was sampled from a woman between 50 and 59 years old who had recovered from COVID-19. The CDR3 DNA is TGTGCCAGCTCACCGGGACTAGCGGGAAAGAAACAGTTCTTC. The encoded protein is CASSPGLAGKKQFF.